This section outlines one TCR beta chain sequence together with its context. Its antigen is still unknown. This sample was taken from a study of a mutant IDH1 vaccine in newly diagnosed glioma. Per the germline V gene, CDR1 is MNHEY and CDR2 is SMNVEV (reference sequence). The J segment lost 1 base and the V segment lost 2 bases, leaving 5 bases of the junction unmatched. The CDR3 covers 16 residues. The time point was: week 11, during vaccination. Each dose delivered 300 ug of mutant IDH1 20-mer peptide subcutaneously with imiquimod. Data came from immunoSEQ multiplex PCR; TCRdb stores just in-frame clones and leaves some out. Of 35,000 to 45,000 clones in the sample, about 80% were seen once.

The rearrangement links TRBV27 to TRBJ2-1; TRBD2 aligns across 7 bases. The input for sequencing was peripheral blood mononuclear cells (PBMCs), taken from a glioma patient whose treatment included an IDH1 peptide vaccine. This sequence originates from a woman aged 25 to 39 with glioma. Some clones in this sample may be carry-over from other donors' samples. The CDR3 region is CASSLGLVVSYNEQFF. CDR3 nucleotide sequence: TGTGCCAGCAGTTTAGGACTAGTGGTTTCCTACAATGAGCAGTTCTTC.